Described below is a single T cell receptor beta chain sequence and its context. Its specificity is unknown. V lost 0 bases and J lost 5; bases outside the gene matches: 6. The CDR3 spans 15 residues. From germline, CDR1 is LNHDA and CDR2 SQIVND (reference sequence). The data derive from a study of T cell responses to AZD1222 COVID-19 vaccine. Study results and caveats: Among vaccine-associated CD4 TCRs, coverage spanned spike, with dominance at 160-218 and 743-854. Recipients of AZD1222 seropositive at baseline numbered only 6 or 7. Repertoire samples came only from after the peak T cell response. Donor demographics were predominantly white British with a female majority; clonal diversity may be underestimated.

Some clones are missing from TCRdb's copy, which holds only in-frame ones; the method was immunoSEQ multiplex PCR. The table includes 85,000 to 130,000 clones, more than 75% detected once. The sequencing used peripheral blood, collected on day 0 of AZD1222 vaccination. V gene TRBV19 combines with J gene TRBJ1-2; 7 positions match TRBD1. The sequence was obtained from an adult in good health. This CDR3 reads CASSIDGGDRYGYTF. Here the CDR3 DNA reads TGTGCCAGTAGTATAGATGGTGGGGACAGATATGGCTACACCTTC.